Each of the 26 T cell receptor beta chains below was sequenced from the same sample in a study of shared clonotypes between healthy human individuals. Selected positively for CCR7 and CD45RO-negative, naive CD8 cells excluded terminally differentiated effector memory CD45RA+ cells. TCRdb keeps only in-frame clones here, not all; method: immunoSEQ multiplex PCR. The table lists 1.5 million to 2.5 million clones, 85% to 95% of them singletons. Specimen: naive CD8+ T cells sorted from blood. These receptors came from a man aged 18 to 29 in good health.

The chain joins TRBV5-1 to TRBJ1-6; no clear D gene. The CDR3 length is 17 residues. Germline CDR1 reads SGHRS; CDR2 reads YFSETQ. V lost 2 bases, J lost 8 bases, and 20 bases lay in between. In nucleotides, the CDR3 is TGCGCCAGCAGCTTAGTTGAGCCAGGTGGTGTTGATTCACCCCTCCACTTT. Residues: CASSLVEPGGVDSPLHF.

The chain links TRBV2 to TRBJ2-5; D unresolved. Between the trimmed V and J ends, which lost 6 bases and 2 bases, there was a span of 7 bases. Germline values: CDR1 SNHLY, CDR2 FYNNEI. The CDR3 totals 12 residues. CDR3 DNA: TGTGCCAGCAGATCGGAACAAGAGACCCAGTACTTC. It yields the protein CASRSEQETQYF.

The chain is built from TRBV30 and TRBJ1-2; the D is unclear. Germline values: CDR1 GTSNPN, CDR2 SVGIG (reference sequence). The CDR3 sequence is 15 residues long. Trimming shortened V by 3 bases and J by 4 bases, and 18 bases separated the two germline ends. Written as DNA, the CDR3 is TGTGCCTGGAGGATGAGGACCCCGGACGGCTATGGCTACACCTTC. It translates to CAWRMRTPDGYGYTF.

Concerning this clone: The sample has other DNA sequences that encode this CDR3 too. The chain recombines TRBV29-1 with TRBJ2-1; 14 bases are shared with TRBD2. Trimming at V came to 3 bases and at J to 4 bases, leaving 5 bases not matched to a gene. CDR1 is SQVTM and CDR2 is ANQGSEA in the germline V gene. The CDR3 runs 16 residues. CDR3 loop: CSVEGLAGATYNEQFF. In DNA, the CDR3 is TGCAGCGTTGAGGGACTAGCGGGAGCTACTTACAATGAGCAGTTCTTC.

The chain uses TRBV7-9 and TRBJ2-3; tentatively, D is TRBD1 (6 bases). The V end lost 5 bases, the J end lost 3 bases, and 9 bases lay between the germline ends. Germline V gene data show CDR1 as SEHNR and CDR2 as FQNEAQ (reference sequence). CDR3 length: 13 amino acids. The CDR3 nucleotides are TGTGCCAGCAGCAAAACAGGGACAGATACGCAGTATTTT. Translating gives CASSKTGTDTQYF. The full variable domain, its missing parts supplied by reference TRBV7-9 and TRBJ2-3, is DTGVSQNPRHKITKRGQNVTFRCDPISEHNRLYWYRQTLGQGPEFLTYFQNEAQLEKSRLLSDRFSAERPKGSFSTLEIQRTEQGDSAMYLCASSKTGTDTQYFGPGTRLTVL.

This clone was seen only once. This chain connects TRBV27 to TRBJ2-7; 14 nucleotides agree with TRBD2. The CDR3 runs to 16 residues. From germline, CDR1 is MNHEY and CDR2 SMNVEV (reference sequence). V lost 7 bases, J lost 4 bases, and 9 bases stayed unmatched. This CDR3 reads CASTVIGTSGSYEQYF. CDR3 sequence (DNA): TGTGCCAGCACTGTTATAGGGACTAGCGGGAGTTACGAGCAGTACTTC.

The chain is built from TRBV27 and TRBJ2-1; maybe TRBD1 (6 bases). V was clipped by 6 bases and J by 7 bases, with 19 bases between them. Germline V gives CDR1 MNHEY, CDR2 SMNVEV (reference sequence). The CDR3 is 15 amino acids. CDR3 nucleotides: TGTGCCAGCAGGCCGAGAGTTAGAGGGGGTAATGAGCAGTTCTTC. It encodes CASRPRVRGGNEQFF.

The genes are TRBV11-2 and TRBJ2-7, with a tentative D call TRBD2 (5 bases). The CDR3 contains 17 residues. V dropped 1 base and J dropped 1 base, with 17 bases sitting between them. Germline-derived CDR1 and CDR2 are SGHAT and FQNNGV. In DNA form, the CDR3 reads TGTGCCAGCAGCTTAGGGCGGGCCCACGCTCAATCCTACGAGCAGTACTTC. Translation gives CASSLGRAHAQSYEQYF.

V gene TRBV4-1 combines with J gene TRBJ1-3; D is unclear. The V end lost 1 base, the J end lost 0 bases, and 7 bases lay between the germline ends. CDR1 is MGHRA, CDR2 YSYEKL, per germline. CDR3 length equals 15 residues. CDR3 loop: CASSQGAYSGNTIYF. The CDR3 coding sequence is TGCGCCAGCAGCCAAGGGGCCTACTCTGGAAACACCATATATTTT.

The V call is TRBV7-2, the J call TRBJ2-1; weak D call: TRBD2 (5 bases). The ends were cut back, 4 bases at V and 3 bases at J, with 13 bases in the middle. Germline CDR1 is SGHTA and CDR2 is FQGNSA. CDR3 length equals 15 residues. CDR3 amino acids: CASSSPGGRYNEQFF. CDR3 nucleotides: TGTGCCAGCAGCTCTCCCGGAGGCCGCTACAATGAGCAGTTCTTC. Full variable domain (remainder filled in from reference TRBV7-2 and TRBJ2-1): GAGVSQSPSNKVTEKGKDVELRCDPISGHTALYWYRQSLGQGLEFLIYFQGNSAPDKSGLPSDRFSAERTGGSVSTLTIQRTQQEDSAVYLCASSSPGGRYNEQFFGPGTRLTVL.

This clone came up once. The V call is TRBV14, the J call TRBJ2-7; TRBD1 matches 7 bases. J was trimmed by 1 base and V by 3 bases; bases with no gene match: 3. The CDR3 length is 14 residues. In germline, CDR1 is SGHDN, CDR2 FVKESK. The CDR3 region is CASSQGQSSYEQYF. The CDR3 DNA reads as TGTGCCAGCAGCCAGGGACAGTCTTCCTACGAGCAGTACTTC. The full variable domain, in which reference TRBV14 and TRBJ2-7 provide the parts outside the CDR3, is EAGVTQFPSHSVIEKGQTVTLRCDPISGHDNLYWYRRVMGKEIKFLLHFVKESKQDESGMPNNRFLAERTGGTYSTLKVQPAELEDSGVYFCASSQGQSSYEQYFGPGTRLTVT.

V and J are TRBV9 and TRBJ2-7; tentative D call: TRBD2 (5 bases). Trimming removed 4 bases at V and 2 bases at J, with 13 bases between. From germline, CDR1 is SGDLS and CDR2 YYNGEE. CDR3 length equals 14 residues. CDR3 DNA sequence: TGTGCCAGCAGCACCTCCGACGGGACCTACGAGCAGTACTTC. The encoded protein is CASSTSDGTYEQYF.

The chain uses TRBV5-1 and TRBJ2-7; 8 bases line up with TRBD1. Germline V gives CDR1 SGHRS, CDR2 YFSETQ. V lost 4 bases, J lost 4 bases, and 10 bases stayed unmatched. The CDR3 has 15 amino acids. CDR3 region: CASSPVVQGAYEQYF. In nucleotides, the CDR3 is TGCGCCAGCAGCCCGGTTGTTCAGGGGGCATACGAGCAGTACTTC.

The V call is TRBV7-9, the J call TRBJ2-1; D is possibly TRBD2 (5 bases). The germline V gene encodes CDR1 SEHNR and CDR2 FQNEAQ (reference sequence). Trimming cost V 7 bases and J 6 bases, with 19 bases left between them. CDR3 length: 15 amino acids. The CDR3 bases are TGTGCCAGCAACCCATATGAGGCCGGGATCAATGAGCAGTTCTTC. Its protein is CASNPYEAGINEQFF. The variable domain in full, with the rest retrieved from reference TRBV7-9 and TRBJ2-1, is DTGVSQNPRHKITKRGQNVTFRCDPISEHNRLYWYRQTLGQGPEFLTYFQNEAQLEKSRLLSDRFSAERPKGSFSTLEIQRTEQGDSAMYLCASNPYEAGINEQFFGPGTRLTVL.

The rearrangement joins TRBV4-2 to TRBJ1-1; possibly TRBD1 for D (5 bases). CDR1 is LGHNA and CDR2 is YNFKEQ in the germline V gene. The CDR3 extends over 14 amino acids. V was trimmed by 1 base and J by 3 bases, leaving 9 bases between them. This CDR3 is CASSQVAQDTEAFF. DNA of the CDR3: TGTGCCAGCAGCCAAGTTGCACAGGACACTGAAGCTTTCTTT.

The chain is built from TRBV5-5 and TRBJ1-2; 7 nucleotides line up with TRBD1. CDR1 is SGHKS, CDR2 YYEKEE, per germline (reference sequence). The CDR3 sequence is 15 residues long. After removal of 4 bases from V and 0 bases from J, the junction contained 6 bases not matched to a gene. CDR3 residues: CASSLPGQPNYGYTF. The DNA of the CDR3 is TGTGCCAGCAGCCTTCCGGGACAGCCTAACTATGGCTACACCTTC.

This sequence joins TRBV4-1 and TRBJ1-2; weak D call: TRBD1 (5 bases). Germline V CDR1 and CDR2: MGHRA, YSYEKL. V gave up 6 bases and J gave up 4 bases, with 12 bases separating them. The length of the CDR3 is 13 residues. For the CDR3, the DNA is TGCGCCAGCAGTGGGACCGCACTCTATGGCTACACCTTC. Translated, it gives CASSGTALYGYTF.

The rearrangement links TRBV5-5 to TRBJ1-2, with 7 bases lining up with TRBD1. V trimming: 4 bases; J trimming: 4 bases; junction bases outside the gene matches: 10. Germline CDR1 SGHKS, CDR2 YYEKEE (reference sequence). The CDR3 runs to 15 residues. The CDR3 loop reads CASSQGTETLYGYTF. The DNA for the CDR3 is TGTGCCAGCAGCCAGGGGACAGAAACACTCTATGGCTACACCTTC.

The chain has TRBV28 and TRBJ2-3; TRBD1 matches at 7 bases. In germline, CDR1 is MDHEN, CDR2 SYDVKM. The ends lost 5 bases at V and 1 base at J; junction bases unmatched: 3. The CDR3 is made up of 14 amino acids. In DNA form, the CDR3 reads TGTGCCAGCAGTCCCGGGACAGGCACAGATACGCAGTATTTT. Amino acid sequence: CASSPGTGTDTQYF.

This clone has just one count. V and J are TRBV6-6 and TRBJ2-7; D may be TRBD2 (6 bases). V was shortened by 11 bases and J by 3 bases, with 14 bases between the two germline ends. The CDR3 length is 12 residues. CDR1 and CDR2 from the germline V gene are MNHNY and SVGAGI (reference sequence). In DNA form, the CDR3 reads TGTGCCGGAGGGGCCAACCGCTACGAGCAGTACTTC. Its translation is CAGGANRYEQYF.

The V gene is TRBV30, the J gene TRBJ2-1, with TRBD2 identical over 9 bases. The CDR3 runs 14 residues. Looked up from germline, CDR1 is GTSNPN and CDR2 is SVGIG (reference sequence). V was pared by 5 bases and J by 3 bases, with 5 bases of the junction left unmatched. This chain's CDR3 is CAWGSGGIYNEQFF. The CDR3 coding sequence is TGTGCCTGGGGAAGCGGGGGGATCTACAATGAGCAGTTCTTC. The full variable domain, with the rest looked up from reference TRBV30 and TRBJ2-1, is SQTIHQWPATLVQPVGSPLSLECTVEGTSNPNLYWYRQAAGRGLQLLFYSVGIGQISSEVPQNLSASRPQDRQFILSSKKLLLSDSGFYLCAWGSGGIYNEQFFGPGTRLTVL.

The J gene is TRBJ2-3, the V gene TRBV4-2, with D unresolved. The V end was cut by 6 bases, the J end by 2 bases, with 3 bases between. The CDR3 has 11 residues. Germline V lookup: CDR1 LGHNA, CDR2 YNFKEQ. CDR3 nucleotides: TGTGCCAGCAGTATCACAGATACGCAGTATTTT. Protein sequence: CASSITDTQYF.

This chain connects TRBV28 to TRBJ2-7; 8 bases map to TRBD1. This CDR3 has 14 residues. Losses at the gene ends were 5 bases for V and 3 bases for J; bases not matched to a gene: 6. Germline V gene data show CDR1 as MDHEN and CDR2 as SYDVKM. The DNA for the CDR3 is TGTGCCAGCAGTACAGGGGGTAGAGTCTACGAGCAGTACTTC. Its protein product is CASSTGGRVYEQYF.

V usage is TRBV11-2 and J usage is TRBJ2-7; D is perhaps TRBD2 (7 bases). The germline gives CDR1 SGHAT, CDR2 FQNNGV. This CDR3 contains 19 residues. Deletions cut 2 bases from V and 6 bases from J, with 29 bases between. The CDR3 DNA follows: TGTGCCAGCAGCTTACTAGCGCCGGGGGGCCGACTAGACCAAGTCGAGCAGTACTTC. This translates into CASSLLAPGGRLDQVEQYF.

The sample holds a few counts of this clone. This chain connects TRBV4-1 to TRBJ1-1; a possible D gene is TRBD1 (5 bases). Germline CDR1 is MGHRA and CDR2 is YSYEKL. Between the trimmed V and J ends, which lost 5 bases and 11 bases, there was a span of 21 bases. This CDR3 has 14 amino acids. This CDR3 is CASSYEPGLLSAFF. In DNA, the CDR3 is TGCGCCAGCAGCTATGAGCCGGGACTGCTCTCGGCTTTCTTT.

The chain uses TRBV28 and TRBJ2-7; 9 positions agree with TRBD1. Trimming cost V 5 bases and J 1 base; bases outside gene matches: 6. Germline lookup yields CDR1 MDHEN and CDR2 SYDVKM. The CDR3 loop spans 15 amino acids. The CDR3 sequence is CASSIRTGDSYEQYF. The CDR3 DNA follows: TGTGCCAGCAGTATCCGGACAGGGGATTCCTACGAGCAGTACTTC.